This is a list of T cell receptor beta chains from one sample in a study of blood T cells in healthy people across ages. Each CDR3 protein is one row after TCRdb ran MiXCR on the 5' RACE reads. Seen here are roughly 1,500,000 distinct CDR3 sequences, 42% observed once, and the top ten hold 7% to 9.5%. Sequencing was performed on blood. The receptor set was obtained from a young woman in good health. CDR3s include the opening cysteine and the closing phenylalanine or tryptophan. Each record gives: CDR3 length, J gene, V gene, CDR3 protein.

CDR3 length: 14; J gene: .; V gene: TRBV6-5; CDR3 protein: CASDRDGTNYEQYF
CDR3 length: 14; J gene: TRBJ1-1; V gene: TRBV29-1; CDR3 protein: CSVERRLANTEAFF
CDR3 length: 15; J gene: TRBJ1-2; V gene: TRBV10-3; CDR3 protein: CAISESTDPYYGYTF
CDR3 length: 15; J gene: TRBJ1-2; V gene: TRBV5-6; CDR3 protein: CASSLPMAGGYGYTF
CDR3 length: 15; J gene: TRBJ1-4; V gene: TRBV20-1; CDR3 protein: CSAQGQGATNEKLFF
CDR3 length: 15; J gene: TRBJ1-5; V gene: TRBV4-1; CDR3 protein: CASSEEEYSNQPQHF
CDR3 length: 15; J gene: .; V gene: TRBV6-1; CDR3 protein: CASNLAGAVYNEQFF
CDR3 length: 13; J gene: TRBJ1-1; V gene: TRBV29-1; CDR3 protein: CSVDQDRGTEAFF
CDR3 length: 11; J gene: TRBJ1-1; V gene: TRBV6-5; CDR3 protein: CASHWDSEAFF
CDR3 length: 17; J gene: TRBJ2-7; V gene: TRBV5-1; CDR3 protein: CASSFGGSGRVYNEQYF
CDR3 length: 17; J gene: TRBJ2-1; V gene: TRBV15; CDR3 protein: CATSRLPVGGKANEQFF
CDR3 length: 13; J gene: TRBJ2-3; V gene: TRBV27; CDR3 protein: CASKGSPTDTQYF
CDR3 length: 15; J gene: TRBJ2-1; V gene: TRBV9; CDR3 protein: CASSNSGVSYNEQFF
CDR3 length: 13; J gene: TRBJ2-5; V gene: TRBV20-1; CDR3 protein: CSAQGGFLETQYF
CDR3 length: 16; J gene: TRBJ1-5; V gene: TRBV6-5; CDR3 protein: CASRGKETLSNQPQHF
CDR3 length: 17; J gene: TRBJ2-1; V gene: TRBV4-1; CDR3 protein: CASSQAPSGGAYNEQFF
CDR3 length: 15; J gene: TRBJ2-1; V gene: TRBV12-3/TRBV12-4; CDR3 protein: CASRTQARSDNEQFF
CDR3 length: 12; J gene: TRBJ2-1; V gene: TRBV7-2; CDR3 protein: CASSRQEREQFF
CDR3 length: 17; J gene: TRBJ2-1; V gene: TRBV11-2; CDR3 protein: CASSLGPGSANYNEQFF
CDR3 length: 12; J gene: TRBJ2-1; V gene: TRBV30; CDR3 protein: CAWSATYNEQFF
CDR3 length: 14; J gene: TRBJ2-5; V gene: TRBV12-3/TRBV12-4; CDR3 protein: CASSSPTGQETQYF
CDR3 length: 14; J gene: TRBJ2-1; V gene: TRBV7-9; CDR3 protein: CASSLNRVGGEQFF
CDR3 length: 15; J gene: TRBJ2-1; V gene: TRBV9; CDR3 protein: CASSVVTGGYNEQFF